This T cell receptor beta chain was found in a study of OX40 agonist ivuxolimab in advanced cancers. Findings and caveats of the study: Antigen specificity of clonally expanded peripheral T cells was not established.

Per germline, CDR1 SGHDT and CDR2 YYEEEE. The CDR3 spans 13 residues. Trimming left V 1 base short and J 6 bases short, with 10 bases between. TCRdb's copy holds only in-frame clones and misses some; the assay was immunoSEQ multiplex PCR. The sample includes more than 75,000 clones, 86% of them seen just once. Comments on this clone: Its target is unknown.

The source of this sequence is an adult with an advanced solid tumor such as melanoma, head and neck, liver or kidney cancer. This chain joins TRBV5-6 and TRBJ1-2, with a tentative D call TRBD1 (5 bases). The sequencing here drew on CD4+ or CD8+ T cells sorted from blood, taken in a trial of the OX40 agonist ivuxolimab. CDR3 sequence: CASSLWGENGYTF. CDR3 coding DNA: TGTGCCAGCAGCTTGTGGGGGGAAAATGGCTACACCTTC. The full variable domain, rest sourced from reference TRBV5-6 and TRBJ1-2, is DAGVTQSPTHLIKTRGQQVTLRCSPKSGHDTVSWYQQALGQGPQFIFQYYEEEERQRGNFPDRFSGHQFPNYSSELNVNALLLGDSALYLCASSLWGENGYTFGSGTRLTVV.